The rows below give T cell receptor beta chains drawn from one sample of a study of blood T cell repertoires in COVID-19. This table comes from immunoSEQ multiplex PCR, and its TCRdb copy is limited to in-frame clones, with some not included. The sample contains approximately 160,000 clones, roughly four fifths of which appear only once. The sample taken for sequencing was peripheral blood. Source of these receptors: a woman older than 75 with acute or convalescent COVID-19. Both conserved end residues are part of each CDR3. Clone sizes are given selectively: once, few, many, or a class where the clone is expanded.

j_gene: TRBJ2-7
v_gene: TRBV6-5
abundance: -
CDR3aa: CATAGTPSYEQYF

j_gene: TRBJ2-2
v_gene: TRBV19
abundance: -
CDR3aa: CASRQGVANTGELFF

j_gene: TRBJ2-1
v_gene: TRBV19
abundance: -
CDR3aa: CASSISGRGNEQFF

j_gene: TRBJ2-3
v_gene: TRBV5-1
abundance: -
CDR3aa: CASSFGGRGTDTQYF

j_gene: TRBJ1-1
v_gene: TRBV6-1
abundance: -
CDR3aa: CASSELRGNTEAFF

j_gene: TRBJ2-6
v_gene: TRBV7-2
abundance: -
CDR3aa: CASSFDRQRANVLTF

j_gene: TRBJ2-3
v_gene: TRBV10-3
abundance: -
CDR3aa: CATTGGSTDTQYF

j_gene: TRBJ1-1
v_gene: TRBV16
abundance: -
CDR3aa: CASSKQTGGSKANEAFF

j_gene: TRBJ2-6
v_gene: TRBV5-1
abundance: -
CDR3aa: CASSQTSGGAHSGANVLTF

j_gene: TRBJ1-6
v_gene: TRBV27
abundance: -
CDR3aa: CASSLTARGRNSPLHF

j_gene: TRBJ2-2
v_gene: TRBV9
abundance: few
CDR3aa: CASSAREGATGELFF

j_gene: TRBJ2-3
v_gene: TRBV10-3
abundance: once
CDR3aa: CAISGRDSVRTDTQYF

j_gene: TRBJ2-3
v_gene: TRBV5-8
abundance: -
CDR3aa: CASSFGSLASTDTQYF

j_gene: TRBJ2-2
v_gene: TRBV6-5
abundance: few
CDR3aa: CAISDSIDTGELFF

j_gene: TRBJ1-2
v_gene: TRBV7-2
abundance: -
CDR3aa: CASSLSTYGYTF

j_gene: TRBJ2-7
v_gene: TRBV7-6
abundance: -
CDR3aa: CASSQREHEQYF

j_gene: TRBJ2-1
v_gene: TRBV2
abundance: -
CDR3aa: CASSDRGSYNEQFF

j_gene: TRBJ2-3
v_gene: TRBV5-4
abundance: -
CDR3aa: CASSLGAARGDTQYF

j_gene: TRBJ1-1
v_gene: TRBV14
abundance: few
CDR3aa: CASSQDVLGGGYTEAFF

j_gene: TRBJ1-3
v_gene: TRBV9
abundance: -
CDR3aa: CASSQFTGGTGNTIYF

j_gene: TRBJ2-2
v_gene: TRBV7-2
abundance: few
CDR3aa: CASSLGRAGGELFF

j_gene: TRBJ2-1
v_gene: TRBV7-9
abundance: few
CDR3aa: CASESLAGYYNEQFF

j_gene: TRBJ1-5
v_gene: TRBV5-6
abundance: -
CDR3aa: CASSLRGQPQHF

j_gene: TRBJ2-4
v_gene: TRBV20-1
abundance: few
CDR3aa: CSASGGIAGDENIQYF

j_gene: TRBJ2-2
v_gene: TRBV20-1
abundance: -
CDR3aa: CSAGAGNTGELFF

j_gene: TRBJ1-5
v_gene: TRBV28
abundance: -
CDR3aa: CASRPGDSLNQPQHF

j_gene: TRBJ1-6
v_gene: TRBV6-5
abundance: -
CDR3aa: CASSRTGSPLHF

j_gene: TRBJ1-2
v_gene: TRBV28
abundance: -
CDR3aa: CASSLTGARGYTF

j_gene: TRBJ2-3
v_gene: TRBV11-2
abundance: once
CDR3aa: CASSLVPSGRARTDTQYF

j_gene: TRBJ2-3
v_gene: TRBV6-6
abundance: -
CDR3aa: CASRPTTRTDTQYF

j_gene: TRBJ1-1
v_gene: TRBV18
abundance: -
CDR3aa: CASSPSQPNTEAFF

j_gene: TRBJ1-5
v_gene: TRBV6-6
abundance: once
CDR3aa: CASTLFGGDQPQHF

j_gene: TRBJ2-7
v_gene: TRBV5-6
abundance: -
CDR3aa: CASSLILTGDQYEQYF

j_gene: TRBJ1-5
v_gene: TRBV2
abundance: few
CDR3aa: CASSPLLESPQHF

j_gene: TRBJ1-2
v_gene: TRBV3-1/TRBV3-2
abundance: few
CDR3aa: CASSQFSANYGYTF